This TCR beta chain was obtained from a study of blood T cell repertoires in COVID-19. The overall study: Italy, Spain and the United States were the sources of the convalescent and acute COVID-19 samples. PBMCs, B-cell-depleted T cells, or T cells were the source of the cDNA or gDNA that made up the material.

Trimming cost V 8 bases and J 4 bases; bases outside gene matches: 16. In germline, CDR1 is LNHDA, CDR2 SQIVND (reference sequence). The CDR3 totals 18 residues. Original processing methods: It was from reference gene primer amplification that nucleated cell counts were estimated. Assay: immunoSEQ multiplex PCR; the TCRdb copy retains only in-frame clones and omits some. For V, J and clone size, that table is used; D and trimming come from the DNA. This sample has almost 55,000 clones, with 70% to 90% found just once. The V call is TRBV19, the J call TRBJ2-2, with 10 nucleotides matching TRBD1. The TCR sequence derives from a human donor in a cohort sampled during active COVID-19. Sequenced input: peripheral blood. The CDR3 is CASSVGPGTGVITGELFF. The CDR3 nucleotides read TGTGCCAGTTCTGTGGGACCAGGGACAGGGGTGATCACCGGGGAGCTGTTTTTT.